This record concerns one T cell receptor beta chain sequence. Its antigen remains unknown. This sample stems from a study of identical twins. Study results and limitations: Fewer insertions were carried by abundant cord blood beta clonotypes, but none was seen in memory repertoires.

TCRdb passed the 5' RACE reads through MiXCR, listing each CDR3 protein once. The sample carries 500,000 to 700,000 distinct CDR3 sequences, roughly 7.2% recorded once. V gave up 0 bases and J gave up 0 bases, with 8 bases separating them. In germline, CDR1 is WNHNN, CDR2 SYGVQD (reference sequence). CDR3 length equals 15 residues. This sample was shared with a second study, whose subject was yellow fever vaccine responses in identical twins.

Specimen: PBMCs. This chain connects TRBV10-1 to TRBJ1-1; D gene uncertain. This clonotype was sampled from a woman aged 18-29 years in good health. The CDR3 nucleotides read TGCGCCAGCAGTGAGTCTGGGCCGGTGAACACTGAAGCTTTCTTT. It codes for CASSESGPVNTEAFF.